One sample yielded the 9 T cell receptor beta chains listed below, sequenced in a study of cytomegalovirus exposure and HLA in healthy donors. 60 Vbeta and 13 Jbeta primers were used in PCR. Method: immunoSEQ multiplex PCR; TCRdb's copy keeps in-frame clones and lacks some. Of under 200,000 clones in the sample, roughly 79% were seen once. Sequencing was done on a sample of PBMCs. These receptors all stem from a male donor in good health and CMV-seropositive.

The J gene is TRBJ1-2, the V gene TRBV18; D is uncertain. The CDR3 consists of 13 residues. The V end lost 2 bases, the J end lost 6 bases, and 10 bases lay between the germline ends. The V gene's germline CDR1 is KGHSH and CDR2 LQKENI. The CDR3 loop reads CASSPGQVDGYTF. The CDR3 region has the DNA TGTGCCAGCTCACCAGGTCAGGTGGATGGCTACACCTTC.

This clone has a single count. The chain combines TRBV6-5 with TRBJ1-1, with 9 bases lining up with TRBD1. CDR1 and CDR2 (germline): MNHEY, SVGAGI. The CDR3 contains 13 residues. The ends lost 6 bases at V and 11 bases at J; junction bases unmatched: 10. CDR3 protein: CASSKPGQGFAFF. The CDR3 DNA follows: TGTGCCAGCAGCAAACCGGGACAGGGATTCGCTTTCTTT.

The CDR3 region is CAWAPGGRQPQHF. In DNA, the CDR3 is TGTGCCTGGGCGCCAGGGGGCCGCCAGCCCCAGCATTTT. This chain joins TRBV30 and TRBJ1-5, with 8 bases aligning to TRBD1. The CDR3 contains 13 residues. CDR1 and CDR2 (germline): GTSNPN, SVGIG (reference sequence). V lost 5 bases and J lost 7; bases outside the gene matches: 7.

Points on this clone: Different DNA sequences within this sample yield the same CDR3. V and J are TRBV6-5 and TRBJ1-1; D possibly corresponds to TRBD1 (6 bases). Germline values: CDR1 MNHEY, CDR2 SVGAGI. V shed 2 bases and J shed 4 bases, with 8 bases lying between them. This CDR3 has 13 amino acids. The CDR3 sequence is CASSYGGGTEAFF. CDR3 nucleotides: TGTGCCAGCAGTTACGGGGGCGGCACTGAAGCTTTCTTT.

V usage is TRBV27 and J usage is TRBJ2-4; maybe TRBD1 (6 bases). Germline V gene sequence: CDR1 MNHEY, CDR2 SMNVEV (reference sequence). The CDR3 has 11 residues. V dropped 6 bases and J dropped 9 bases, with 9 bases sitting between them. The CDR3: CASRGRGIQYF. CDR3 sequence (DNA): TGTGCCAGCAGGGGCAGGGGCATTCAGTACTTC.

V usage is TRBV6-5 and J usage is TRBJ2-5, with TRBD2 as a possible D gene (5 bases). The DNA end is a closer match to TRBJ2-7, so the J assignment may be wrong. Germline V gene data show CDR1 as MNHEY and CDR2 as SVGAGI. The CDR3 length is 12 residues. The CDR3, as DNA: TGTGCCAGCGTCGGGGACTCCTACGAGCAGTACTTC. Protein product: CASVGDSYEQYF.

The gene calls are TRBV19 and TRBJ2-7; 7 bases map to TRBD1. V lost 5 bases and J lost 3; bases outside the gene matches: 10. This CDR3 contains 15 residues. Germline-derived CDR1 and CDR2 are LNHDA and SQIVND (reference sequence). CDR3 region: CASSVRQGENYEQYF. DNA for the CDR3: TGTGCCAGTAGTGTACGACAGGGAGAAAACTACGAGCAGTACTTC.

This chain uses TRBV5-1 with TRBJ2-7; 10 nucleotides match TRBD2. Per the germline V gene, CDR1 is SGHRS and CDR2 is YFSETQ. This CDR3 is 18 amino acids long. V lost 3 bases and J lost 0; bases outside the gene matches: 12. CDR3 protein: CASSYTGTSAMSSYEQYF. The CDR3, as DNA: TGCGCCAGCAGCTACACCGGGACTAGCGCTATGAGCTCCTACGAGCAGTACTTC.

This clone has a handful of counts. V gene TRBV5-1 combines with J gene TRBJ2-3; D ambiguous. The CDR3 runs to 13 residues. V lost 1 base to trimming and J lost 4 bases, with 7 bases between them. Germline CDR1 is SGHRS and CDR2 is YFSETQ. The CDR3 loop is CASSLFPADTQYF. In nucleotides, the CDR3 is TGCGCCAGCAGCTTGTTTCCGGCAGATACGCAGTATTTT.